Each of the 28 T cell receptor beta chains below was sequenced from the same sample in a study of blood T cell repertoires in COVID-19. Assay used: immunoSEQ multiplex PCR; TCRdb lists only in-frame clones, some missing. The repertoire includes over 60,000 clones, 84% of them detected once, and about an eighth sits in the top ten. The source material was peripheral blood. These receptors all come from a man in his forties or fifties with COVID-19, enrolled during active disease.

As DNA, the CDR3 is TGTGCCAGTAAGTCCGCCCGGGGGGGGGCCTACAATGAGCAGTTCTTC. Its protein product is CASKSARGGAYNEQFF. The V call is TRBV19, the J call TRBJ2-1; 8 bases fit TRBD2. The length of the CDR3 is 16 residues. The germline CDR1 and CDR2 sequences are LNHDA and SQIVND (reference sequence). J was trimmed by 2 bases and V by 7 bases; bases with no gene match: 10.

The rearrangement joins TRBV7-9 to TRBJ2-5, with 8 bases lining up with TRBD1. The junction had 4 bases not matched to a gene; V was cut back by 3 bases and J by 1 base. The CDR3 sequence is 15 residues long. The germline V gene encodes CDR1 SEHNR and CDR2 FQNEAQ (reference sequence). The CDR3 here is CASSFSGTGQETQYF. The CDR3 nucleotides read TGTGCCAGCAGCTTTTCCGGGACAGGCCAAGAGACCCAGTACTTC. The variable domain in full, completed from reference TRBV7-9 and TRBJ2-5, reads DTGVSQNPRHKITKRGQNVTFRCDPISEHNRLYWYRQTLGQGPEFLTYFQNEAQLEKSRLLSDRFSAERPKGSFSTLEIQRTEQGDSAMYLCASSFSGTGQETQYFGPGTRLLVL.

The gene calls are TRBV2 and TRBJ2-2, with 8 bases aligning to TRBD2. The germline V gene has CDR1 SNHLY and CDR2 FYNNEI. J gave up 1 base and V 6 bases, and 4 bases lay outside the gene matches. This CDR3 contains 15 residues. CDR3 nucleotides: TGTGCCAGCAGCCGGGGGGGATTGAACACCGGGGAGCTGTTTTTT. Translated, it gives CASSRGGLNTGELFF. Together with reference TRBV2 and TRBJ2-2, the CDR3 gives the full variable domain: EPEVTQTPSHQVTQMGQEVILRCVPISNHLYFYWYRQILGQKVEFLVSFYNNEISEKSEIFDDQFSVERPDGSNFTLKIRSTKLEDSAMYFCASSRGGLNTGELFFGEGSRLTVL.

The CDR3 spells CASRTGGGNYGYTF. CDR3 DNA: TGTGCCAGCAGGACAGGGGGCGGGAACTATGGCTACACCTTC. The chain employs TRBV2 and TRBJ1-2; 10 bases agree with TRBD1. The germline gives CDR1 SNHLY, CDR2 FYNNEI. V shed 6 bases and J 2 bases; nucleotides not matched to a gene: 3. The CDR3 contains 14 residues. The variable domain in full, with the rest retrieved from reference TRBV2 and TRBJ1-2, is EPEVTQTPSHQVTQMGQEVILRCVPISNHLYFYWYRQILGQKVEFLVSFYNNEISEKSEIFDDQFSVERPDGSNFTLKIRSTKLEDSAMYFCASRTGGGNYGYTFGSGTRLTVV.

The J gene is TRBJ2-7, the V gene TRBV11-2, with D unresolved. Deletions cut 0 bases from V and 2 bases from J, with 11 bases between. The germline CDR1 and CDR2 sequences are SGHAT and FQNNGV. This CDR3 is 15 amino acids long. The CDR3 nucleotides read TGTGCCAGCAGCTTAGAGTTCGCTCAGGCCTACGAGCAGTACTTC. It yields the protein CASSLEFAQAYEQYF. Variable domain in full (rest from reference TRBV11-2 and TRBJ2-7): EAGVAQSPRYKIIEKRQSVAFWCNPISGHATLYWYQQILGQGPKLLIQFQNNGVVDDSQLPKDRFSAERLKGVDSTLKIQPAKLEDSAVYLCASSLEFAQAYEQYFGPGTRLTVT.

This sequence joins TRBV2 and TRBJ2-1, with TRBD2 matching over 12 bases. Per the germline V gene, CDR1 is SNHLY and CDR2 is FYNNEI. The CDR3 covers 15 residues. The J segment lost 8 bases and the V segment lost 6 bases, leaving 8 bases of the junction unmatched. The CDR3 region is CASRIGLAGIDEQFF. CDR3 nucleotides: TGTGCCAGCAGAATAGGACTAGCGGGGATCGATGAGCAGTTCTTC.

This chain connects TRBV5-6 to TRBJ2-5; 13 bases line up with TRBD2. J lost 6 bases, V lost 2 bases, and 7 bases had no gene match. The germline V gene has CDR1 SGHDT and CDR2 YYEEEE. The CDR3 runs 16 residues. The CDR3 loop reads CASSFDGLAGVQTQYF. CDR3 nucleotide sequence: TGTGCCAGCAGCTTCGATGGACTAGCGGGGGTACAGACCCAGTACTTC.

This chain joins TRBV9 and TRBJ1-4; TRBD1 aligns across 9 bases. CDR3 length: 16 residues. Germline CDR1 SGDLS, CDR2 YYNGEE. The J segment lost 5 bases and the V segment lost 0 bases, leaving 5 bases of the junction unmatched. The CDR3 nucleotides read TGTGCCAGCAGCGTAGCCTACAGGGGGCTAAATGAAAAACTGTTTTTT. Translated, it gives CASSVAYRGLNEKLFF.

The chain carries TRBV2 and TRBJ2-7; possible D gene TRBD1, 6 bases. The CDR3 is 14 residues long. The V and J ends lost 5 bases and 4 bases respectively, with 15 bases between them. Germline V CDR1 and CDR2: SNHLY, FYNNEI. CDR3 sequence: CASSPVEGVYEQYF. The CDR3 DNA reads TGTGCCAGCAGTCCCGTTGAGGGGGTTTACGAGCAGTACTTC.

This chain links TRBV19 with TRBJ1-2; TRBD1 matches 7 bases. The CDR3 is 13 residues long. The germline gives CDR1 LNHDA, CDR2 SQIVND (reference sequence). V lost 7 bases, J lost 2 bases, and 4 bases stayed unmatched. The DNA for the CDR3 is TGTGCCAGTACCCCACAGGGGAACTATGGCTACACCTTC. Translation: CASTPQGNYGYTF.

J is TRBJ1-2 and V is TRBV9; 9 nucleotides line up with TRBD1. The CDR3 has 14 residues. Per germline, CDR1 SGDLS and CDR2 YYNGEE. V shed 2 bases, J shed 7 bases, and the junction held 6 bases outside the gene matches. CDR3: CASSVITGGGGYTF. The CDR3 bases are TGTGCCAGCAGCGTGATAACAGGGGGCGGTGGCTACACCTTC.

The genes are TRBV2 and TRBJ1-1, with TRBD1 matching 7 bases. The CDR3 runs 14 residues. With 7 bases clipped from V and 0 bases from J, the junction kept 5 bases outside the gene matches. Germline V lookup: CDR1 SNHLY, CDR2 FYNNEI. The CDR3, as DNA: TGTGCCAGCACCGAGGGACAGCTGAACACTGAAGCTTTCTTT. Encoded protein: CASTEGQLNTEAFF. Based on the CDR3 plus reference TRBV2 and TRBJ1-1, the full variable domain is EPEVTQTPSHQVTQMGQEVILRCVPISNHLYFYWYRQILGQKVEFLVSFYNNEISEKSEIFDDQFSVERPDGSNFTLKIRSTKLEDSAMYFCASTEGQLNTEAFFGQGTRLTVV.

This clone appeared once. The chain uses TRBV6-5 and TRBJ2-2; TRBD1 matches at 7 bases. The CDR3 is 14 residues long. Germline-derived CDR1 and CDR2 are MNHEY and SVGAGI. V shed 6 bases, J shed 2 bases, and the junction held 3 bases outside the gene matches. CDR3 protein: CASRTGPNTGELFF. The CDR3 DNA sequence: TGTGCCAGCAGGACAGGGCCAAACACCGGGGAGCTGTTTTTT.

The chain employs TRBV12-3 or TRBV12-4 and TRBJ2-5; D is uncertain. The CDR3 spans 13 residues. Trimming stripped 3 bases from V and 2 bases from J, with 7 bases between. CDR3 sequence reads: CASSLGQQETQYF. In DNA form, the CDR3 reads TGTGCCAGCAGTTTGGGCCAGCAAGAGACCCAGTACTTC.

This chain joins TRBV21-1 and TRBJ2-3; the table's D call, TRBD2, was not checked against the DNA. TRBV21-1 is deemed a pseudogene. This CDR3 comprises 17 residues. For the CDR3, the DNA is TGTGCCAGCAGCAAAAGAGGCGGGTGGGAACTGACAGATACGCAGTATTTT. Its translation is CASSKRGGWELTDTQYF.

This chain links TRBV28 with TRBJ1-2, with D tentatively TRBD1 (6 bases). Germline V gives CDR1 MDHEN, CDR2 SYDVKM. The germline V and J ends were trimmed by 7 bases and 0 bases, with 21 bases remaining between them. The CDR3 consists of 17 residues. The CDR3 DNA is TGTGCCAGCACCACGGCCGCCGAAGGGGGTTCTAACTATGGCTACACCTTC. Amino acid sequence: CASTTAAEGGSNYGYTF.

Only one count was recorded for this clone. V gene TRBV11-2 combines with J gene TRBJ1-2; D perhaps matches TRBD1 (6 bases). V was pared by 5 bases and J by 6 bases, with 10 bases between. Germline values: CDR1 SGHAT, CDR2 FQNNGV. CDR3 length: 12 amino acids. The CDR3 here is CASSREGDGYTF. CDR3 bases: TGTGCCAGCAGCCGCGAGGGGGATGGCTACACCTTC.

This chain connects TRBV6-1 to TRBJ1-5; D uncertain. V was cut by 6 bases and J by 0 bases, with 21 bases left in between. The CDR3 runs to 18 residues. Per germline, CDR1 MNHNS and CDR2 SASEGT. The chain's CDR3 is CASSEPGIVTFSNQPQHF. The CDR3 DNA is TGTGCCAGCAGCGAACCCGGGATCGTCACATTTAGCAATCAGCCCCAGCATTTT.

On this clone: Within the sample, other DNA sequences also encode this same CDR3. The chain links TRBV5-1 to TRBJ2-7, with 11 bases matching TRBD1. Germline assignment: CDR1 SGHRS and CDR2 YFSETQ. The CDR3 loop spans 14 amino acids. With 2 bases clipped from V and 4 bases from J, the junction kept 2 bases outside the gene matches. CDR3 nucleotides: TGCGCCAGCAGCTTTGGGACAGGGGGATACGAGCAGTACTTC. This gives the protein CASSFGTGGYEQYF.

The gene calls are TRBV11-2 and TRBJ2-5; 12 bases map to TRBD2. The CDR3 length is 16 residues. J was trimmed by 2 bases and V by 3 bases; bases with no gene match: 4. Germline V gene lookup returns CDR1 SGHAT and CDR2 FQNNGV. The CDR3 is CASSFGLAGPQETQYF. In nucleotides, the CDR3 is TGTGCCAGCAGCTTCGGACTAGCGGGGCCGCAAGAGACCCAGTACTTC.

The J gene is TRBJ1-4, the V gene TRBV19, with 7 bases fitting TRBD1. Trimming removed 0 bases from V and 7 bases from J; junction bases left unmatched: 8. This CDR3 is built from 16 residues. From germline, CDR1 is LNHDA and CDR2 SQIVND (reference sequence). In nucleotides, the CDR3 is TGTGCCAGTAGTATAGACGGAACAGGGGCAGTTGAAAAACTGTTTTTT. It yields the protein CASSIDGTGAVEKLFF. Full variable domain (missing parts from reference TRBV19 and TRBJ1-4): DGGITQSPKYLFRKEGQNVTLSCEQNLNHDAMYWYRQDPGQGLRLIYYSQIVNDFQKGDIAEGYSVSREKKESFPLTVTSAQKNPTAFYLCASSIDGTGAVEKLFFGSGTQLSVL.

This chain connects TRBV28 to TRBJ1-6; TRBD1 matches 10 bases. The CDR3 has 15 amino acids. The germline V gene has CDR1 MDHEN and CDR2 SYDVKM. With V trimmed by 7 bases and J by 7 bases, 7 bases remained unmatched. The CDR3 region is CASNLGQGDNSPLHF. In DNA, the CDR3 is TGTGCCAGCAACCTCGGACAGGGGGACAATTCACCCCTCCACTTT.

The J gene is TRBJ2-1, the V gene TRBV9, with TRBD2 matching over 8 bases. This CDR3 is built from 14 residues. Per germline, CDR1 SGDLS and CDR2 YYNGEE. V lost 0 bases and J lost 7; bases outside the gene matches: 3. Written as DNA, the CDR3 is TGTGCCAGCAGCGTAGGGACTAGCAGAAATGAGCAGTTCTTC. As protein: CASSVGTSRNEQFF.

The gene calls are TRBV27 and TRBJ2-7; TRBD2 matches at 10 bases. In germline, CDR1 is MNHEY, CDR2 SMNVEV (reference sequence). This CDR3 has 18 residues. V was pared by 10 bases and J by 0 bases, with 18 bases of the junction left unmatched. CDR3 protein: CATAIRVAGGPSSYEQYF. The CDR3 DNA reads TGTGCCACCGCAATCAGGGTAGCGGGGGGTCCCAGCTCCTACGAGCAGTACTTC.

The rearrangement links TRBV7-9 to TRBJ2-3, with 8 nucleotides matching TRBD1. The CDR3 is made up of 18 amino acids. From germline, CDR1 is SEHNR and CDR2 FQNEAQ (reference sequence). Trimming took 5 bases from V and 3 from J; bases not matched to a gene: 16. The CDR3 here is CASSQNIGGQGATDTQYF. Here the CDR3 DNA reads TGTGCCAGCAGCCAGAATATAGGCGGGCAGGGGGCAACAGATACGCAGTATTTT.

The V and J genes are TRBV9 and TRBJ2-2, with unresolved D. Germline values: CDR1 SGDLS, CDR2 YYNGEE. This CDR3 contains 14 residues. The V gene lost 2 bases and the J gene lost 0 bases, with 5 bases spanning the gap. CDR3 amino acids: CASSVSPNTGELFF. CDR3 sequence (DNA): TGTGCCAGCAGCGTCAGTCCGAACACCGGGGAGCTGTTTTTT.

Here the CDR3 DNA reads TGTGCCAGCAGGGACGGGTCAGGGAAACTGTTTTTT. Residues: CASRDGSGKLFF. The chain employs TRBV27 and TRBJ1-4; D is perhaps TRBD1 (5 bases). This CDR3 spans 12 amino acids. CDR1 and CDR2 (germline): MNHEY, SMNVEV (reference sequence). Trimming removed 6 bases from V and 11 bases from J, with 13 bases in between.

V gene TRBV27 combines with J gene TRBJ1-5; D gene ambiguous. CDR1 and CDR2 (germline): MNHEY, SMNVEV (reference sequence). This CDR3 comprises 13 residues. In DNA form, the CDR3 reads TGTGCGACGGCGGCCGGGGGCAATCAGCCCCAGCATTTT. Amino acids: CATAAGGNQPQHF.